These 22 T cell receptor beta chains originate from one sample sequenced in a study of lymphopenia after photon versus proton radiotherapy (dated by TCRdb to about 2019). Library preparation used the immunoSEQ multiplex PCR assay. TCRdb stores this immuneACCESS table with in-frame sequences only. Part of the clones is absent; in the studies checked, under half of the shortfall reflects unresolved V genes, and no reason is known for the rest. Across this sample there are about 7,500 clones, with less than 90% seen only once. The ten largest clones represent approximately 3% of the sample. The source material was peripheral blood, sampled from a patient treated with photon-based radiotherapy. Receptors were obtained from a woman aged 70-85 years with pancreatic cancer.

The rearrangement uses TRBV18 and TRBJ1-1, with 7 bases lining up with TRBD1. Germline V lookup: CDR1 KGHSH, CDR2 LQKENI. J was trimmed by 2 bases and V by 0 bases; bases with no gene match: 6. The CDR3 has 16 residues. The CDR3 reads CASSPPWGQQNTEAFF. The CDR3 DNA sequence: TGTGCCAGCTCACCACCCTGGGGACAGCAAAACACTGAAGCTTTCTTT.

V usage is TRBV20-1 and J usage is TRBJ2-5; D uncertain. The end of the DNA aligns better with TRBJ2-7, so the J call may be wrong. Germline assignment: CDR1 DFQATT and CDR2 SNEGSKA (reference sequence). The CDR3 consists of 8 residues. CDR3 sequence reads: CSEDEQYF. The CDR3 DNA reads as TGCAGTGAAGACGAGCAGTACTTC.

V usage is TRBV2 and J usage is TRBJ2-7, with a tentative D call TRBD2 (5 bases). The CDR3 extends over 14 amino acids. Trimming removed 6 bases at V and 0 bases at J, with 12 bases between. The V gene's germline CDR1 is SNHLY and CDR2 FYNNEI. The CDR3 is CASSSGSSSYEQYF. The CDR3 bases are TGTGCCAGCAGCAGTGGGAGTTCCTCCTACGAGCAGTACTTC.

This rearrangement joins TRBV19 to TRBJ2-1, with 9 bases aligning to TRBD1. V gave up 4 bases and J gave up 3 bases; unmatched junction bases: 4. CDR3 length: 15 residues. The germline CDR1 and CDR2 sequences are LNHDA and SQIVND (reference sequence). CDR3 amino acids: CASSTGQGNYNEQFF. CDR3 DNA: TGTGCCAGTAGTACCGGACAGGGGAACTACAATGAGCAGTTCTTC.

The gene calls are TRBV9 and TRBJ2-2; D call uncertain. The CDR3 spans 16 residues. The germline CDR1 and CDR2 sequences are SGDLS and YYNGEE. Trimming stripped 6 bases from V and 3 bases from J, with 18 bases between. The CDR3 loop reads CASTEPGHRDTGELFF. In nucleotides, the CDR3 is TGTGCCAGCACCGAACCCGGTCATAGGGACACCGGGGAGCTGTTTTTT.

The V gene is TRBV7-8, the J gene TRBJ2-3; tentative D call: TRBD2 (7 bases). CDR1 SGHVS and CDR2 FQNEAQ come from the germline V gene. This CDR3 has 12 residues. Trimming took 2 bases from V and 15 from J, leaving 15 bases between them. Written as DNA, the CDR3 is TGTGCCAGCAGCTTACCGGGGGGCGGGAGCTATTTT. Protein product: CASSLPGGGSYF.

This rearrangement joins TRBV9 to TRBJ2-2; TRBD2 aligns across 9 bases. The J segment lost 9 bases and the V segment lost 0 bases, leaving 3 bases of the junction unmatched. This CDR3 comprises 14 residues. Looked up from germline, CDR1 is SGDLS and CDR2 is YYNGEE. This chain's CDR3 is CASSVDPSGRELFF. The CDR3 DNA sequence: TGTGCCAGCAGCGTAGATCCTAGCGGGAGGGAGCTGTTTTTT.

The chain links TRBV9 to TRBJ2-1; D is ambiguous. V lost 1 base to trimming and J lost 6 bases, with 8 bases between them. Germline V CDR1 and CDR2: SGDLS, YYNGEE. This CDR3 has 13 amino acids. Here the CDR3 reads CASSVNLRNEQFF. The CDR3 DNA is TGTGCCAGCAGCGTAAACCTGCGCAATGAGCAGTTCTTC.

In its sample, this clone was seen once. The rearrangement links TRBV7-2 to TRBJ2-7; maybe TRBD1 (5 bases). This CDR3 has 13 residues. Trimming removed 2 bases at V and 2 bases at J, with 7 bases between. Germline loops: CDR1 SGHTA, CDR2 FQGNSA. The CDR3 loop is CASSLWGPYEQYF. CDR3 coding DNA: TGTGCCAGCAGCTTATGGGGCCCCTACGAGCAGTACTTC.

The chain carries TRBV7-9 and TRBJ1-6; D may be TRBD1 (5 bases). The V end lost 5 bases, the J end lost 0 bases, and 14 bases lay between the germline ends. This CDR3 is 17 amino acids long. Germline CDR1 SEHNR, CDR2 FQNEAQ (reference sequence). In DNA form, the CDR3 reads TGTGCCAGCAGCCCTAGGGCAGGGAGCTCCTATAATTCACCCCTCCACTTT. Encoded protein: CASSPRAGSSYNSPLHF.

This clone was picked up one time. J is TRBJ1-5 and V is TRBV27; D not resolved. V gave up 1 base and J gave up 5 bases, with 6 bases separating them. The CDR3 length is 13 residues. Germline V lookup: CDR1 MNHEY, CDR2 SMNVEV (reference sequence). CDR3 DNA sequence: TGTGCCAGCAGTTTATACACCGATCAGCCCCAGCATTTT. Translation gives CASSLYTDQPQHF.

The gene calls are TRBV21-1 and TRBJ1-6. TRBV21-1 is a pseudogene locus. This CDR3 contains 19 residues. The CDR3 bases are TGTGCCAGCAGCAAAGAGGAGGTGGCGGGAAGCTCCTATAATTCACCCCTCCACTTT. This sequence encodes CASSKEEVAGSSYNSPLHF.

The gene calls are TRBV2 and TRBJ1-1; the match to TRBD1 covers 9 bases. CDR3 length: 10 residues. Trimming took 8 bases from V and 12 from J; bases not matched to a gene: 4. CDR1 and CDR2 (germline): SNHLY, FYNNEI. DNA of the CDR3: TGTGCCAGCGGACAGGGGAAATCTTTCTTT. Amino acid sequence: CASGQGKSFF.

Turning to this clone: A read error may account for a junction end that differs from germline. V gene TRBV28 combines with J gene TRBJ2-1; unclear D gene. The CDR3 is 12 amino acids. In germline, CDR1 is MDHEN, CDR2 SYDVKM. CDR3 coding DNA: TGTGCCAGCAGTTCAAACCGGGCCCCCGTTCTCTTC. It specifies CASSSNRAPVLF.

This chain links TRBV7-8 with TRBJ2-2; D may match TRBD1 or TRBD2 (5 bases each). The CDR3 covers 15 residues. Germline V gene data show CDR1 as SGHVS and CDR2 as FQNEAQ. Trimming left V 5 bases short and J 4 bases short, with 14 bases between. The CDR3 reads CASSQRDRGTGELFF. For the CDR3, the DNA is TGTGCCAGCAGCCAACGGGACCGGGGCACCGGGGAGCTGTTTTTT.

This clone was found a few times. The genes are TRBV5-1 and TRBJ2-1, with 8 bases matching TRBD2. Trimming at V came to 4 bases and at J to 11 bases, leaving 11 bases not matched to a gene. Germline V gene lookup returns CDR1 SGHRS and CDR2 YFSETQ. The CDR3 runs 14 residues. CDR3 protein: CASSPRESGSKQFF. The CDR3 nucleotides read TGCGCCAGCAGCCCCCGGGAGAGCGGGAGCAAGCAGTTCTTC.

The V and J genes are TRBV13 and TRBJ2-3; D may be TRBD1 or TRBD2 (5 bases each). CDR1 PRHDT and CDR2 FYEKMQ come from the germline V gene (reference sequence). The CDR3 spans 14 residues. V shed 3 bases and J shed 8 bases, with 15 bases lying between them. The CDR3, as DNA: TGTGCCAGCAGCTTCTCCTCTCATGGGGGTACGCAGTATTTT. Amino acids: CASSFSSHGGTQYF.

DNA for the CDR3: TGTGCCAGCAGCTTACCAGCGGCCTCCGAGCAGTACTTC. Translated: CASSLPAASEQYF. This chain links TRBV5-8 with TRBJ2-7, with D perhaps matching TRBD2 (5 bases). This CDR3 spans 13 amino acids. CDR1 is SGHTS and CDR2 is YDEGEE in the germline V gene. V lost 2 bases, J lost 6 bases, and 12 bases lay in between. Complete variable domain (other parts from reference TRBV5-8 and TRBJ2-7): EAGVTQSPTHLIKTRGQQATLRCSPISGHTSVYWYQQALGLGLQFLLWYDEGEERNRGNFPPRFSGRQFPNYSSELNVNALELEDSALYLCASSLPAASEQYFGPGTRLTVT.

V gene TRBV28 combines with J gene TRBJ2-5, with D perhaps matching TRBD1 (7 bases). This CDR3 has 14 amino acids. The V end was cut by 10 bases, the J end by 4 bases, with 19 bases between. Germline V lookup: CDR1 MDHEN, CDR2 SYDVKM. The CDR3 spells CATRGDGSAETQYF. The DNA of the CDR3 is TGTGCCACCAGGGGGGATGGGTCAGCAGAGACCCAGTACTTC.

The chain links TRBV2 to TRBJ2-3, with D unresolved. From germline, CDR1 is SNHLY and CDR2 FYNNEI. This CDR3 has 13 residues. Trimming shortened V by 6 bases and J by 3 bases, and 10 bases separated the two germline ends. The CDR3 sequence is CASRFTGTDTQYF. In DNA, the CDR3 is TGTGCCAGCAGGTTTACCGGGACAGATACGCAGTATTTT.

V usage is TRBV15 and J usage is TRBJ2-7; unclear D gene. Trimming shortened V by 1 base and J by 1 base, and 17 bases separated the two germline ends. Germline values: CDR1 LNHNV, CDR2 YYDKDF (reference sequence). The CDR3 consists of 17 residues. This chain's CDR3 is CATSRAQRAPRSYEQYF. The CDR3 region has the DNA TGTGCCACCAGCAGAGCCCAAAGGGCCCCCCGGTCCTACGAGCAGTACTTC.

The chain joins TRBV5-8 to TRBJ2-2; 7 bases are a match to TRBD2. After removal of 1 base from V and 4 bases from J, the junction contained 7 bases not matched to a gene. Germline lookup yields CDR1 SGHTS and CDR2 YDEGEE. The CDR3 covers 16 residues. The CDR3 DNA is TGTGCCAGCAGCTTGAAAGCGGGATTAGGCACCGGGGAGCTGTTTTTT. Protein sequence: CASSLKAGLGTGELFF.